The TCR beta chain described here comes from a study of neurological immune-mediated disorders. Findings and caveats of the study: The highest TCR clonal expansion occurred in HTLV-1-associated myelopathy; multiple sclerosis fell below healthy controls.

Synthesis of cDNA was carried out by template-switch 5'RACE. The reaction used 10-nucleotide random UMIs. Via MiXCR, TCRdb re-called the 5' RACE reads, giving one row per CDR3 protein. The repertoire consists of 40,000 to 50,000 distinct CDR3 sequences, with about 9.3% occurring once and the leading ten covering 21%. This clonotype was detected ten times or more. Its antigen is unidentified. The unsorted libraries were generated from a total of 2 million PBMCs, which had been stored in RNAlater at -80 C. This clonotype was obtained from a woman aged 40-49 years with HTLV-1-associated myelopathy (HAM/TSP). What was sequenced was PBMCs.

The DNA of the CDR3 is TGCAGTGCTACCGGACAGGGAGGGTACACCGGGGAGCTGTTTTTT. This codes for CSATGQGGYTGELFF. The gene calls are TRBV20-1 and TRBJ2-2; TRBD1 might be the D (8 bases). The germline V gene has CDR1 DFQATT and CDR2 SNEGSKA (reference sequence). Trimming removed 4 bases at V and 3 bases at J, with 15 bases between. This CDR3 is built from 15 residues.